The 16 T cell receptor beta chains below were found in one sample sequenced in a study of Ad26.COV2.S vaccination and SARS-CoV-2 variants. The assay was immunoSEQ multiplex PCR, and TCRdb's table has in-frame clones only and misses some. Of about 480,000 clones in the sample, roughly nine tenths were seen once. Treatment described: some 20 received Ad26.COV2.S at low or high dose, single or two shots; about 5 received placebo; per-sample allocation not given. The investigators took samples on day 63 after the first vaccine or placebo injection. Material: peripheral blood, obtained in a trial of Ad26.COV2.S vaccine versus placebo. These TCRs come from a person between 18 and 65 years old who received the Ad26.COV2.S COVID-19 vaccine or a placebo.

The V and J genes are TRBV4-1 and TRBJ1-4; TRBD1 agrees at 9 bases. The V segment lost 2 bases and the J segment 5 bases; nucleotides outside the gene matches: 6. This CDR3 is 16 amino acids long. The germline V gene encodes CDR1 MGHRA and CDR2 YSYEKL. CDR3: CASSQRMGTGNEKLFF. CDR3 coding DNA: TGCGCCAGCAGCCAACGGATGGGGACAGGGAATGAAAAACTGTTTTTT.

The chain has TRBV19 and TRBJ2-2; a possible D gene is TRBD2 (5 bases). Germline CDR1 is LNHDA and CDR2 is SQIVND (reference sequence). This CDR3 is 15 amino acids long. Trimming shortened V by 6 bases and J by 1 base, and 12 bases separated the two germline ends. For the CDR3, the DNA is TGTGCCAGTAGGGTACTTGCGGGGAACACCGGGGAGCTGTTTTTT. It translates to CASRVLAGNTGELFF.

The count of this clone is one. The chain joins TRBV7-9 to TRBJ2-7; a possible D gene is TRBD2 (8 bases). This CDR3 is built from 18 residues. CDR1 is SEHNR and CDR2 is FQNEAQ in the germline V gene (reference sequence). The ends were cut back, 1 base at V and 4 bases at J, with 23 bases in the middle. CDR3 DNA: TGTGCCAGCAGCTTAGTACGGGGCGGGGGGAACAGGGGTTACGAGCAGTACTTC. Translation: CASSLVRGGGNRGYEQYF.

This clone was seen just once. This specimen includes other DNA sequences encoding the same CDR3. The DNA for the CDR3 is TGTGCCAGCAGCCGAGGGAGCTCCTACGAGCAGTACTTC. Amino acids: CASSRGSSYEQYF. This chain links TRBV3-1 (or the pseudogene TRBV3-2) with TRBJ2-7; maybe TRBD2 (5 bases). This CDR3 region has 13 residues. Germline CDR1 and CDR2: LGHDT and YNNKEL (reference sequence). Trimming removed 4 bases at V and 0 bases at J, with 7 bases between.

This chain joins TRBV7-2 and TRBJ1-3; D uncertain. CDR3 size: 15 residues. V was pared by 6 bases and J by 2 bases, with 14 bases between. Germline-derived CDR1 and CDR2 are SGHTA and FQGNSA. This CDR3 is CASRPGGTAGNTIYF. The CDR3, as DNA: TGTGCCAGCAGACCCGGCGGCACAGCTGGAAACACCATATATTTT.

This CDR3 reads CASSLRRESGNTIYF. The CDR3 DNA reads TGTGCCAGCAGCCTCAGGAGGGAGTCTGGAAACACCATATATTTT. The chain has TRBV7-8 and TRBJ1-3; the D is unclear. The CDR3 is made up of 15 amino acids. Germline CDR1 is SGHVS and CDR2 is FQNEAQ. Trimming took 5 bases from V and 1 from J, leaving 12 bases between them.

The chain recombines TRBV27 with TRBJ1-6; D remains unclear. The germline V and J ends were trimmed by 8 bases and 7 bases, with 9 bases remaining between them. The CDR3 is made up of 12 amino acids. Germline-derived CDR1 and CDR2 are MNHEY and SMNVEV (reference sequence). CDR3 nucleotide sequence: TGTGCCAGCCGTACTCGAAATTCACCCCTCCACTTT. Translated: CASRTRNSPLHF.

The chain recombines TRBV28 with TRBJ1-2; D possibly corresponds to TRBD1 (6 bases). Between the trimmed V and J ends, which lost 7 bases and 4 bases, there was a span of 13 bases. Looked up from germline, CDR1 is MDHEN and CDR2 is SYDVKM. The CDR3 sequence is 13 residues long. CDR3 nucleotide sequence: TGTGCCAGCACAAGAGACAGGACCTATGGCTACACCTTC. Translated, it gives CASTRDRTYGYTF.

This clone showed up just once. The chain links TRBV5-6 to TRBJ1-2; unclear D gene. CDR3 length: 13 residues. Germline V lookup: CDR1 SGHDT, CDR2 YYEEEE. V was shortened by 4 bases and J by 8 bases, with 15 bases between the two germline ends. For the CDR3, the DNA is TGTGCCAGCAGCCCCACTGTCAACTTCGGCTACACCTTC. It translates to CASSPTVNFGYTF.

The chain carries TRBV20-1 and TRBJ2-1, with 7 positions matching TRBD2. Unmatched junction bases numbered 10, after V lost 3 bases and J lost 5 bases. Germline loops: CDR1 DFQATT, CDR2 SNEGSKA (reference sequence). The CDR3 sequence is 15 residues long. CDR3 in amino acids: CSASMASGLNNEQFF. CDR3 nucleotides: TGCAGTGCTAGTATGGCTAGCGGATTAAACAATGAGCAGTTCTTC.

This clone was found a few times. The chain couples TRBV6-5 to TRBJ2-7, with 11 positions matching TRBD2. The CDR3 length is 15 residues. CDR1 MNHEY and CDR2 SVGAGI come from the germline V gene. V lost 6 bases, J lost 0 bases, and 4 bases stayed unmatched. CDR3 protein: CASRPGLAASYEQYF. The CDR3 nucleotides read TGTGCCAGCAGGCCGGGACTAGCGGCCTCCTACGAGCAGTACTTC.

The rearrangement uses TRBV28 and TRBJ2-5; perhaps TRBD2 as D (5 bases). V lost 11 bases and J 5 bases, leaving 12 bases between the germline ends. Germline CDR1 reads MDHEN; CDR2 reads SYDVKM. The CDR3 extends over 11 amino acids. As DNA, the CDR3 is TGTGCCTCCGGAGGTTGGGAGACCCAGTACTTC. This gives the protein CASGGWETQYF.

The rearrangement joins TRBV30 to TRBJ2-1; D is ambiguous. V was cut by 2 bases and J by 9 bases, with 11 bases left in between. The germline CDR1 and CDR2 sequences are GTSNPN and SVGIG (reference sequence). The CDR3 has 12 amino acids. CDR3 nucleotide sequence: TGTGCCTGGAGTTTTACGTTCAGTGAGCAGTTCTTC. Protein sequence: CAWSFTFSEQFF.

The chain has TRBV28 and TRBJ2-3; 10 bases are shared with TRBD1. Trimming removed 6 bases from V and 1 base from J; junction bases left unmatched: 4. The CDR3 runs to 15 residues. In germline, CDR1 is MDHEN, CDR2 SYDVKM. The CDR3 here is CASSSGTGGTDTQYF. CDR3 in DNA: TGTGCCAGCAGCTCCGGGACAGGGGGCACAGATACGCAGTATTTT.

This chain joins TRBV19 and TRBJ2-2; 8 bases line up with TRBD1. Unmatched junction bases numbered 19, after V lost 6 bases and J lost 4 bases. Germline CDR1 LNHDA, CDR2 SQIVND (reference sequence). This CDR3 has 19 residues. The CDR3 sequence is CASSSQGVGRTGRTGELFF. The CDR3 DNA reads as TGTGCCAGTAGCAGCCAAGGCGTAGGACGGACAGGGCGCACCGGGGAGCTGTTTTTT.

The V gene is TRBV19, the J gene TRBJ2-1, with D possibly TRBD1 on 5 matching bases. The V and J ends lost 3 bases and 9 bases respectively, with 12 bases between them. Looked up from germline, CDR1 is LNHDA and CDR2 is SQIVND (reference sequence). The CDR3 loop spans 13 amino acids. CDR3 coding DNA: TGTGCCAGTAGTATTGGCAGGGCCCCTGAGCAGTTCTTC. Residues: CASSIGRAPEQFF.